The following is a TCR beta chain sequence with its context. As handled by the study authors: Reference gene primer amplification gave nucleated cell count estimates. This table comes from immunoSEQ multiplex PCR, and its TCRdb copy is limited to in-frame clones, with some not included. V and J calls and clone size come straight from that table; D and trimming were deduced from the DNA. The sample has approximately 94,000 clones, around four fifths seen once. Germline CDR1 and CDR2: LNHNV and YYDKDF (reference sequence). V lost 3 bases and J lost 7, with 21 bases in between. CDR3 size: 16 residues. This sample was included in a study of blood T cell repertoires in COVID-19. Study-wide background: Whether acute or convalescent, the COVID-19 samples came from the United States, Italy and Spain. Nucleic acid was either cDNA or gDNA, and it came from T cells, B-cell-depleted T cells, or PBMCs.

The sequence was obtained from a man aged 45-60 years with active or convalescent COVID-19. The material sequenced was peripheral blood. The chain uses TRBV15 and TRBJ1-2; unclear D gene. CDR3 DNA sequence: TGTGCCACCAGCAGTCCTTCGGGTCGGGGAAGGCTTGGCTACACCTTC. Residues: CATSSPSGRGRLGYTF.